A single sample gave rise to the 21 T cell receptor beta chains below, sequenced in a study of cytomegalovirus exposure and HLA in healthy donors. PCR was performed using 60 Vbeta and 13 Jbeta primers. The protocol was immunoSEQ multiplex PCR, while the TCRdb copy is restricted to in-frame clones and leaves out a portion. This sample's table has 100,000 to 150,000 clones. The sample was PBMCs. Every receptor here comes from a man aged 35 to 55 in good health and CMV-seronegative.

V is TRBV2 and J is TRBJ2-3; possibly TRBD2 for D (5 bases). The CDR3 has 17 amino acids. Deletions cut 6 bases from V and 0 bases from J, with 19 bases between. Per the germline V gene, CDR1 is SNHLY and CDR2 is FYNNEI. Here the CDR3 DNA reads TGTGCCAGCAGGTCCCAGGTTCTTGGCGGGAGCACAGATACGCAGTATTTT. As protein: CASRSQVLGGSTDTQYF.

This chain links TRBV11-3 with TRBJ2-1, with 10 bases identical to TRBD2. V lost 3 bases to trimming and J lost 4 bases; unmatched junction nucleotides: 3. The length of the CDR3 is 15 residues. Germline values: CDR1 SGHNT, CDR2 YENEEA. In DNA form, the CDR3 reads TGTGCCAGCAGCTTCGGACTAGCGGTTTACAATGAGCAGTTCTTC. Translation gives CASSFGLAVYNEQFF.

J is TRBJ2-7 and V is TRBV7-9, with 8 bases matching TRBD1. Germline trimming cut 5 bases from V and 3 bases from J; bases unmatched to any gene: 6. Germline CDR1 and CDR2: SEHNR and FQNEAQ (reference sequence). The CDR3 loop spans 14 amino acids. This chain's CDR3 is CASSQTGVNYEQYF. For the CDR3, the DNA is TGTGCCAGCAGCCAGACAGGGGTAAACTACGAGCAGTACTTC.

This chain links TRBV6-5 with TRBJ1-3; D gene ambiguous. CDR1 is MNHEY, CDR2 SVGAGI, per germline. This CDR3 has 15 amino acids. V was clipped by 0 bases and J by 4 bases, with 10 bases between them. CDR3 in DNA: TGTGCCAGCAGTTACTCGTTCGCGGGAGGAAACACCATATATTTT. Amino acids: CASSYSFAGGNTIYF.

This rearrangement joins TRBV2 to TRBJ1-3; D remains unclear. V shed 0 bases and J shed 4 bases, with 10 bases lying between them. CDR1 and CDR2 (germline): SNHLY, FYNNEI. CDR3 size: 15 residues. The CDR3 reads CASSEAGGLGNTIYF. CDR3 nucleotides: TGTGCCAGCAGTGAAGCTGGAGGACTCGGAAACACCATATATTTT. Combining the CDR3 with reference TRBV2 and TRBJ1-3 gives the whole variable domain EPEVTQTPSHQVTQMGQEVILRCVPISNHLYFYWYRQILGQKVEFLVSFYNNEISEKSEIFDDQFSVERPDGSNFTLKIRSTKLEDSAMYFCASSEAGGLGNTIYFGEGSWLTVV.

The chain uses TRBV2 and TRBJ2-1, with D unclear. The CDR3 runs to 14 residues. Germline CDR1 reads SNHLY; CDR2 reads FYNNEI. Trimming cost V 2 bases and J 5 bases, with 10 bases left between them. The CDR3 nucleotides read TGTGCCAGCAGTGAATCACAGAGCAACAATGAGCAGTTCTTC. Its translation is CASSESQSNNEQFF. The whole variable domain, remainder taken from reference TRBV2 and TRBJ2-1, is EPEVTQTPSHQVTQMGQEVILRCVPISNHLYFYWYRQILGQKVEFLVSFYNNEISEKSEIFDDQFSVERPDGSNFTLKIRSTKLEDSAMYFCASSESQSNNEQFFGPGTRLTVL.

This rearrangement joins TRBV6-1 to TRBJ2-7; 10 bases map to TRBD1. Germline CDR1 reads MNHNS; CDR2 reads SASEGT. With V trimmed by 6 bases and J by 8 bases, 7 bases remained unmatched. The CDR3 is 13 residues long. The CDR3 spells CASSIGTGDKQYF. The CDR3 DNA sequence: TGTGCCAGCAGCATAGGGACAGGGGATAAGCAGTACTTC.

This rearrangement joins TRBV9 to TRBJ2-3, with D unresolved. The CDR3 is 12 residues long. Germline V gene lookup returns CDR1 SGDLS and CDR2 YYNGEE. The V gene lost 0 bases and the J gene lost 6 bases, with 5 bases spanning the gap. CDR3 loop: CASSVGSDTQYF. DNA for the CDR3: TGTGCCAGCAGCGTAGGGAGTGATACGCAGTATTTT.

The rearrangement joins TRBV30 to TRBJ1-2, with TRBD1 matching 7 bases. The junction had 7 bases not matched to a gene; V was cut back by 2 bases and J by 13 bases. This CDR3 region has 11 residues. Germline CDR1 and CDR2: GTSNPN and SVGIG (reference sequence). The CDR3 here is CAWSPDRVATF. DNA for the CDR3: TGTGCCTGGAGTCCTGACAGGGTAGCCACCTTC.

The V call is TRBV30, the J call TRBJ1-6; 9 bases agree with TRBD1. The CDR3 extends over 13 amino acids. Germline V CDR1 and CDR2: GTSNPN, SVGIG (reference sequence). The V segment lost 7 bases and the J segment 10 bases; nucleotides outside the gene matches: 8. The CDR3 is CAFRDRVRSPLHF. The CDR3, as DNA: TGTGCCTTCCGGGACAGGGTCCGGTCACCCCTCCACTTT.

The V call is TRBV19, the J call TRBJ1-5, with 7 bases lining up with TRBD1. The CDR3 consists of 15 residues. The J segment lost 3 bases and the V segment lost 5 bases, leaving 7 bases of the junction unmatched. Germline V CDR1 and CDR2: LNHDA, SQIVND (reference sequence). The CDR3 sequence: CASSVGQVTNQPQHF. The CDR3 nucleotides read TGTGCCAGTAGTGTCGGACAGGTGACCAATCAGCCCCAGCATTTT.

The rearrangement uses TRBV5-1 and TRBJ2-1; 7 nucleotides agree with TRBD2. Losses at the gene ends were 0 bases for V and 6 bases for J; bases not matched to a gene: 0. Germline V lookup: CDR1 SGHRS, CDR2 YFSETQ. The CDR3 sequence is 13 residues long. The CDR3, as DNA: TGCGCCAGCAGCTTGGGCGGGAGCAATGAGCAGTTCTTC. This codes for CASSLGGSNEQFF.

V gene TRBV4-1 combines with J gene TRBJ2-4; D perhaps matches TRBD2 (5 bases). Germline CDR1 and CDR2: MGHRA and YSYEKL. Deletions cut 4 bases from V and 0 bases from J, with 13 bases between. This CDR3 comprises 16 residues. The CDR3 DNA sequence: TGCGCCAGCAGCCCGAATGGACTCATAGCCAAAAACATTCAGTACTTC. Its translation: CASSPNGLIAKNIQYF.

The genes are TRBV19 and TRBJ2-1; 11 bases line up with TRBD2. With V trimmed by 4 bases and J by 0 bases, 20 bases remained unmatched. The germline CDR1 and CDR2 sequences are LNHDA and SQIVND (reference sequence). This CDR3 has 22 amino acids. The CDR3 sequence: CASSTSGARGRLAGSSYNEQFF. CDR3 sequence (DNA): TGTGCCAGTAGTACTAGCGGGGCGCGGGGGCGACTAGCGGGGAGCTCCTACAATGAGCAGTTCTTC.

V gene TRBV5-4 combines with J gene TRBJ2-1, with D tentatively TRBD2 (5 bases). The germline V gene has CDR1 SGHNT and CDR2 YYREEE (reference sequence). This CDR3 has 15 residues. Trimming pared 4 bases from V and 1 base from J, leaving 12 bases between. CDR3 sequence (DNA): TGTGCCAGCAGCATCCTACTAGGGTCCTACAATGAGCAGTTCTTC. This codes for CASSILLGSYNEQFF.

V usage is TRBV13 and J usage is TRBJ1-2, with TRBD1 identical over 10 bases. The CDR3 totals 15 residues. The ends lost 5 bases at V and 5 bases at J; junction bases unmatched: 8. Germline CDR1 reads PRHDT; CDR2 reads FYEKMQ (reference sequence). CDR3 residues: CASSTRDRGSYGYTF. The CDR3 nucleotides are TGTGCCAGCAGCACTAGGGACAGGGGATCGTATGGCTACACCTTC.

V and J are TRBV7-6 and TRBJ2-3; 10 nucleotides match TRBD2. Germline CDR1 reads SGHVS; CDR2 reads FNYEAQ. Trimming removed 4 bases from V and 0 bases from J; junction bases left unmatched: 4. CDR3 size: 16 residues. The CDR3 coding sequence is TGTGCCAGCAGCTGGACGACTAGCGGGAGCACAGATACGCAGTATTTT. It yields the protein CASSWTTSGSTDTQYF.

This sequence joins TRBV7-2 and TRBJ2-7; D may be TRBD1 (6 bases). The V end lost 1 base, the J end lost 0 bases, and 13 bases lay between the germline ends. In germline, CDR1 is SGHTA, CDR2 FQGNSA. This CDR3 comprises 16 residues. CDR3 loop: CASSLDRALSSYEQYF. The CDR3 nucleotides are TGTGCCAGCAGCTTAGACAGGGCCCTAAGCTCCTACGAGCAGTACTTC. Combining the CDR3 with reference TRBV7-2 and TRBJ2-7 gives the whole variable domain GAGVSQSPSNKVTEKGKDVELRCDPISGHTALYWYRQSLGQGLEFLIYFQGNSAPDKSGLPSDRFSAERTGGSVSTLTIQRTQQEDSAVYLCASSLDRALSSYEQYFGPGTRLTVT.

About this clone: One end of the junction varies from germline; a read error may be responsible. CDR3 bases: TGTGCCTGGATGGACAGTGGCAACACCACATATTTT. It encodes CAWMDSGNTTYF. The chain uses TRBV30 and TRBJ1-3, with D perhaps TRBD1 (6 bases). The CDR3 spans 12 residues. The germline V gene encodes CDR1 GTSNPN and CDR2 SVGIG (reference sequence). Based on the CDR3 plus reference TRBV30 and TRBJ1-3, the full variable domain is SQTIHQWPATLVQPVGSPLSLECTVEGTSNPNLYWYRQAAGRGLQLLFYSVGIGQISSEVPQNLSASRPQDRQFILSSKKLLLSDSGFYLCAWMDSGNTTYFGEGSWLTVV.

V and J are TRBV6-5 and TRBJ1-2, with 7 bases aligning to TRBD1. With 7 bases clipped from V and 8 bases from J, the junction kept 13 bases outside the gene matches. CDR3 length: 14 residues. Germline V gene sequence: CDR1 MNHEY, CDR2 SVGAGI. In nucleotides, the CDR3 is TGTGCCAGCACCCGAAAAGGGGGCGCGATAGGCTACACCTTC. Translated, it gives CASTRKGGAIGYTF.

The V call is TRBV19, the J call TRBJ2-2, with D perhaps TRBD1 (6 bases). From germline, CDR1 is LNHDA and CDR2 SQIVND (reference sequence). V shed 3 bases and J shed 6 bases, with 11 bases lying between them. CDR3 length: 14 amino acids. The DNA for the CDR3 is TGTGCCAGTAGTATCACAGGGAAAGCCGGGGAGCTGTTTTTT. It encodes CASSITGKAGELFF.